This T cell receptor beta chain was observed in a study of T-cell reconstitution after alpha-beta-depleted transplantation in children. General study findings and limits: At the one-year point after transplant, T-cell counts and TCRbeta diversity were found to come mostly from T cells that had been newly produced. Surviving recipient T cells and thymic progenitors accounted for the high day-60 TCRbeta diversity observed in some patients. By about two months after transplant, alpha-beta T cells reportedly arose from several hundred graft clones that had expanded.

Researchers prepared the TCRbeta library using unique molecular identifiers, the study reports. TCRdb processed the PCR reads anew with MiXCR; each CDR3 protein has one entry. The sample carries just over 200,000 distinct CDR3 sequences, approximately 8.4% recorded once. Notes on this clonotype: Its target is not known.

Germline V lookup: CDR1 SGHVS, CDR2 FQNEAQ. V was pared by 5 bases and J by 1 base, with 14 bases between. The CDR3 covers 15 residues. The sequence was collected from a male patient between 2 and 9 years old who had a stem cell transplant for acute myeloid leukemia, so the T cells may come from the graft donor. This chain links TRBV7-8 with TRBJ2-5; D is perhaps TRBD2 (5 bases). The material sequenced was PBMCs, mostly from graft donor cells, taken 360 days after TCRalphabeta/CD19-depleted stem cell transplant. CDR3 sequence (DNA): TGTGCCAGCAGCAACGAGCGGATAGCCCAAGAGACCCAGTACTTC. This translates into CASSNERIAQETQYF.